Listed below are T cell receptor beta chains from one sample, sequenced in a study of T cell changes during pregnancy in multiple sclerosis. Method: immunoSEQ multiplex PCR; TCRdb's copy keeps in-frame clones and lacks some. The sample lists more than 40,000 clones, 90% to 95% occurring once. Sequencing used CD4+ T cells from peripheral blood mononuclear cells, obtained in the second trimester of pregnancy. All receptors come from a female donor with multiple sclerosis, enrolled in a pregnancy study. CDR3s include the opening cysteine and the closing phenylalanine or tryptophan. Fields, in order: V gene, D gene, CDR3 length, clone size, J gene, CDR3 protein, CDR3 DNA. D genes are given only for firm matches. Not every row has a clone size; where given, it reads once, few, many or a size class.

>TRBV14|TRBD1|17|NA|TRBJ1-2
CASSQDLQGFLVYGYTF
TGTGCCAGCAGCCAAGACCTACAGGGGTTCCTCGTCTATGGCTACACCTTC
>TRBV18|NA|17|NA|TRBJ2-2
CASSPLQVATNTGELFF
TGTGCCAGCTCACCCCTCCAAGTAGCGACCAACACCGGGGAGCTGTTTTTT
>TRBV6-4|NA|13|NA|TRBJ1-6
CASAPENNSPLHF
TGTGCCAGCGCCCCCGAGAATAATTCACCCCTCCACTTT
>TRBV19|TRBD1|12|NA|TRBJ1-1
CASRDRDTEAFF
TGTGCCAGTAGGGACAGGGACACTGAAGCTTTCTTT
>TRBV6-5|NA|13|NA|TRBJ1-5
CASSFGVDQPQHF
TGTGCCAGCAGTTTCGGGGTGGATCAGCCCCAGCATTTT
>TRBV6-6|NA|15|NA|TRBJ1-3
CASSSPGGSGNTIYF
TGTGCCAGCAGCTCGCCGGGTGGATCTGGAAACACCATATATTTT
>TRBV5-8|NA|14|NA|TRBJ1-1
CASSPPGNEAEAFF
TGTGCCAGCAGCCCCCCCGGTAACGAGGCTGAAGCTTTCTTT
>TRBV30|NA|13|NA|TRBJ1-3
CAWGGGAGNTIYF
TGTGCCTGGGGCGGGGGAGCAGGAAACACCATATATTTT
>TRBV7-2|NA|15|NA|TRBJ2-1
CASSLVGDLWVEQFF
TGTGCCAGCAGCTTAGTGGGGGACTTATGGGTTGAGCAGTTCTTC
>TRBV7-9|NA|15|NA|TRBJ1-5
CASSQSGAGVQPQHF
TGTGCCAGCAGCCAAAGTGGGGCGGGGGTCCAGCCCCAGCATTTT
>TRBV2|TRBD2|15|once|TRBJ2-2
CASRAGTSFAGELFF
TGTGCCAGCAGGGCCGGGACTAGCTTCGCCGGGGAGCTGTTTTTT
>TRBV5-4|TRBD2|15|NA|TRBJ2-7
CASSFGGGPFYEQYF
TGTGCCAGCAGCTTCGGCGGGGGACCCTTCTACGAGCAGTACTTC
>TRBV30|NA|13|NA|TRBJ1-2
CAFYTGITYGYTF
TGTGCCTTCTATACAGGGATAACCTATGGCTACACCTTC
>TRBV19|NA|16|NA|TRBJ1-1
CASSQSGQLRGTEAFF
TGTGCCAGTAGCCAATCCGGACAGCTCCGTGGGACTGAAGCTTTCTTT
>TRBV27|NA|16|few|TRBJ2-3
CASSLRTAGLTDTQYF
TGTGCCAGCAGTTTACGGACGGCCGGACTCACAGATACGCAGTATTTT
>TRBV11-2|NA|15|few|TRBJ1-2
CASSFHGTKSYGYTF
TGTGCCAGCAGCTTCCACGGGACAAAGAGCTATGGCTACACCTTC
>TRBV25-1|TRBD1|15|NA|TRBJ1-4
CASSPRQGLGEKLFF
TGTGCCAGCAGCCCGCGACAGGGGTTAGGAGAAAAACTGTTTTTT
>TRBV7-3|NA|13|NA|TRBJ2-5
CASSSDFFGTQYF
TGTGCCAGCAGCTCGGACTTCTTCGGGACCCAGTACTTC
>TRBV7-3|TRBD2|14|NA|TRBJ2-3
CASSQGTSSDTQYF
TGTGCCAGCAGCCAAGGGACTAGTTCAGATACGCAGTATTTT
>TRBV5-6|TRBD1|14|NA|TRBJ2-7
CASSWSGQGDEQYF
TGTGCCAGCAGCTGGTCGGGACAGGGGGACGAGCAGTACTTC
>TRBV5-4|NA|14|once|TRBJ1-2
CASSPRDTGYGYTF
TGTGCCAGCAGCCCCCGGGACACGGGCTATGGCTACACCTTC
>TRBV7-9|NA|13|NA|TRBJ1-4
CASSLNGNEKLFF
TGTGCCAGCAGCCTCAACGGTAATGAAAAACTGTTTTTT
>TRBV7-2|NA|14|NA|TRBJ2-5
CASSPGRGGETQYF
TGTGCCAGCAGCCCGGGCAGGGGAGGGGAGACCCAGTACTTC
>TRBV11-2|NA|13|NA|TRBJ2-5
CASSSISVETQYF
TGTGCCAGCAGCTCAATCAGCGTCGAGACCCAGTACTTC
>TRBV30|NA|16|once|TRBJ1-5
CAWSRGGASGNQPQHF
TGTGCCTGGAGTAGAGGGGGGGCGAGCGGCAATCAGCCCCAGCATTTT
>TRBV6-1|TRBD1|15|few|TRBJ1-5
CASSRTGEVNQPQHF
TGTGCCAGCAGTCGGACAGGGGAGGTCAATCAGCCCCAGCATTTT
>TRBV7-2|TRBD1|17|NA|TRBJ2-3
CASSPDRGYHQPDTQYF
TGTGCCAGCAGCCCCGACAGGGGCTACCATCAACCAGATACGCAGTATTTT
>TRBV9|NA|13|once|TRBJ1-1
CASSPRVQTEAFF
TGTGCCAGCAGCCCTCGGGTTCAGACTGAAGCTTTCTTT
>TRBV19|TRBD2|13|NA|TRBJ2-1
CASSFTRGDEQFF
TGTGCCAGTAGCTTCACGCGGGGGGATGAGCAGTTCTTC
>TRBV5-1|TRBD2|16|NA|TRBJ2-1
CASSLVAGATYNEQFF
TGCGCCAGCAGCTTGGTAGCGGGGGCCACCTACAATGAGCAGTTCTTC
>TRBV5-4|NA|12|once|TRBJ1-1
CASSRVNTEAFF
TGTGCCAGCAGCCGGGTAAACACTGAAGCTTTCTTT